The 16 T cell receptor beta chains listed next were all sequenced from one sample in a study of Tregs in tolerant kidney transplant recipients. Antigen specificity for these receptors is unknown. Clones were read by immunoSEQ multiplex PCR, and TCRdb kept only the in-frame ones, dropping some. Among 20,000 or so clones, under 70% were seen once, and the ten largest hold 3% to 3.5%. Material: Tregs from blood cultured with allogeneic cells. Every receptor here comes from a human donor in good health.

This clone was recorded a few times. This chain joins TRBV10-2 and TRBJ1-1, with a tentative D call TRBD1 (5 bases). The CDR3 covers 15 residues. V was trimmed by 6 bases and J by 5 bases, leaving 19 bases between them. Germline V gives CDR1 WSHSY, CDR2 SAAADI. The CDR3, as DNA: TGCGCCAGCAGACCAACGGCCGGGGGGTGGACTGAAGCTTTCTTT. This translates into CASRPTAGGWTEAFF.

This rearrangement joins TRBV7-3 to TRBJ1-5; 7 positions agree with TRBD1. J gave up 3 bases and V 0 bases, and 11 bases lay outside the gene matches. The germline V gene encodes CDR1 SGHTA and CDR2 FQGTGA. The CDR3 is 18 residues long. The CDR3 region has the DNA TGTGCCAGCAGCTTAACCATGGGAGGGGGCGCCTCCAATCAGCCCCAGCATTTT. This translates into CASSLTMGGGASNQPQHF.

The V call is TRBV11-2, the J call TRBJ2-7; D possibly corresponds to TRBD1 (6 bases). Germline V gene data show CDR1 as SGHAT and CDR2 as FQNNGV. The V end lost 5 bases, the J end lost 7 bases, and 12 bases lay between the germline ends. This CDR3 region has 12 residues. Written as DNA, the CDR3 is TGTGCCAGCAGCAGTACAGGGCGAGAGCAGTACTTC. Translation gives CASSSTGREQYF.

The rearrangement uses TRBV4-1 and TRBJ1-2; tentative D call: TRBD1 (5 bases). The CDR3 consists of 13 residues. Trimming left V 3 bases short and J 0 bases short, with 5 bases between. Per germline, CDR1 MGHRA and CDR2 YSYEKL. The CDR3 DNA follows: TGCGCCAGCAGCCAGACAGCTAACTATGGCTACACCTTC. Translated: CASSQTANYGYTF.

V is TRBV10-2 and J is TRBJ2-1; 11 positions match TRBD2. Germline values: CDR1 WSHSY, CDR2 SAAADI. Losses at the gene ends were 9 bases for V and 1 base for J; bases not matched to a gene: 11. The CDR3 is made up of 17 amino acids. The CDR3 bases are TGCGCCAGTCGGATAGCGGGGGGGATCGGTTCCTACAATGAGCAGTTCTTC. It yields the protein CASRIAGGIGSYNEQFF.

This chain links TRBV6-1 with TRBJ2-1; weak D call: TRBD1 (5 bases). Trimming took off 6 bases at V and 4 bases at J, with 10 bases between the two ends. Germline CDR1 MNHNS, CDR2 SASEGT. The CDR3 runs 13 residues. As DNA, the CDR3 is TGTGCCAGCAGGGACAACGTTTACAATGAGCAGTTCTTC. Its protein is CASRDNVYNEQFF.

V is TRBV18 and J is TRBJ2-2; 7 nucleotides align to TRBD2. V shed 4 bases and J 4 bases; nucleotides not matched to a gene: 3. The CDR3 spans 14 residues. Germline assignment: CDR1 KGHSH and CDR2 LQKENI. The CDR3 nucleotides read TGTGCCAGCTCACTGCGGGAGCCCACCGGGGAGCTGTTTTTT. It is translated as CASSLREPTGELFF.

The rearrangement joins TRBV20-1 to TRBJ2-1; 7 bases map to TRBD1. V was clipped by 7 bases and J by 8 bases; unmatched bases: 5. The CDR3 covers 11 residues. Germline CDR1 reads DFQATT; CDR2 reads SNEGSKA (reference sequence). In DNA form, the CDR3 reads TGCAGTGTTGAGGGGGCCGATGAGCAGTTCTTC. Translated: CSVEGADEQFF.

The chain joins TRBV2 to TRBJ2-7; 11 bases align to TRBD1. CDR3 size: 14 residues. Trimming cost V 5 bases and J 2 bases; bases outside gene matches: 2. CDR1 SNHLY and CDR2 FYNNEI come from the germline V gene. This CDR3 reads CASSRDRGTYEQYF. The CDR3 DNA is TGTGCCAGCAGTCGGGACAGGGGGACCTACGAGCAGTACTTC.

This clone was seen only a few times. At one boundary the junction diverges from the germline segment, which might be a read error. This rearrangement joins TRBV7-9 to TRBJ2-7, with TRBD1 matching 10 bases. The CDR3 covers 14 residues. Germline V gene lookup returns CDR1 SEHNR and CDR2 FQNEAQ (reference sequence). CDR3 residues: CASSLGETTGGANF. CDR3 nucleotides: TGTGCCAGCAGCTTAGGCGAGACGACAGGGGGCGCGAACTTC.

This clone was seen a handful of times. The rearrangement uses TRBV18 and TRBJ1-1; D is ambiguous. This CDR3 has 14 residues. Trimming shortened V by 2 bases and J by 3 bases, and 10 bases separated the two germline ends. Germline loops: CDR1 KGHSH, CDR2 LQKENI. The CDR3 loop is CASSPKAGDTEAFF. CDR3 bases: TGTGCCAGCTCACCAAAGGCGGGTGACACTGAAGCTTTCTTT.

The CDR3 DNA reads TGTGCCAGCAAACGGACAGCAACTAATGAAAAACTGTTTTTT. It specifies CASKRTATNEKLFF. The gene calls are TRBV6-5 and TRBJ1-4, with D possibly TRBD1 on 6 matching bases. Germline lookup yields CDR1 MNHEY and CDR2 SVGAGI. Trimming shortened V by 7 bases and J by 0 bases, and 9 bases separated the two germline ends. The CDR3 loop spans 14 amino acids.

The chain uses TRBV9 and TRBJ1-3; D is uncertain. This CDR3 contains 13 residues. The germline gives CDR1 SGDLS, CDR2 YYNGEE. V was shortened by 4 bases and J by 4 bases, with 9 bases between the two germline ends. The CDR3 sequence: CASSSGLGNTIYF. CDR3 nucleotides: TGTGCCAGCAGCTCGGGCCTCGGAAACACCATATATTTT.

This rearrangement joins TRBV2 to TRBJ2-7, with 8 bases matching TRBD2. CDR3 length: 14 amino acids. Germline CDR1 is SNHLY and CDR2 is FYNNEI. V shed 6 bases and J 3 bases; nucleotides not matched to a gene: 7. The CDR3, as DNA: TGTGCCAGCAGGGATGGACTAGCTCGCTACGAGCAGTACTTC. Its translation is CASRDGLARYEQYF. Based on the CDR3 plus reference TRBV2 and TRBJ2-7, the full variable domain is EPEVTQTPSHQVTQMGQEVILRCVPISNHLYFYWYRQILGQKVEFLVSFYNNEISEKSEIFDDQFSVERPDGSNFTLKIRSTKLEDSAMYFCASRDGLARYEQYFGPGTRLTVT.

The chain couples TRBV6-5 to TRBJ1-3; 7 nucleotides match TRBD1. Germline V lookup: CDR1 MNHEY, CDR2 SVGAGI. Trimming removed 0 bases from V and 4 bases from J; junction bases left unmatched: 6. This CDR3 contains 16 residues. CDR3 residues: CASSYSDRPGGNTIYF. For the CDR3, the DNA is TGTGCCAGCAGTTACTCGGACAGGCCAGGGGGAAACACCATATATTTT.

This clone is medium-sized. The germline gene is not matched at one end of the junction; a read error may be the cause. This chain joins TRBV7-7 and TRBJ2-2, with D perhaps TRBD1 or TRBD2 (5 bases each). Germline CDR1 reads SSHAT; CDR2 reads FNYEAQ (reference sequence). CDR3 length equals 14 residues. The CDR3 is CASSLKMGVGELFF. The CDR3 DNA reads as TGTGCTAGCAGCTTAAAAATGGGGGTCGGGGAGCTGTTTTTT.